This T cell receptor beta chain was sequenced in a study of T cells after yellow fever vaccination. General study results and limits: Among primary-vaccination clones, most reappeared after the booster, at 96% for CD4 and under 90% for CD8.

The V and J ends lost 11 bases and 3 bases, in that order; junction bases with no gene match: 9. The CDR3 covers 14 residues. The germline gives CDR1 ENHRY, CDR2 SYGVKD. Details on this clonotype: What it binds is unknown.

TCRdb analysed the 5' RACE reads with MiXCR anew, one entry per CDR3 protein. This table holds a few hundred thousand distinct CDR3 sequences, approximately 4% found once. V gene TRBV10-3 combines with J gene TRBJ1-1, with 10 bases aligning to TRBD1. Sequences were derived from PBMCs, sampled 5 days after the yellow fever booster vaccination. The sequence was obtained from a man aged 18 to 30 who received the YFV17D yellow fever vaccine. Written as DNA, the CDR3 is TGTGCCTCGAGACAGGGGGCGCAGGACACTGAAGCTTTCTTT. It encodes CASRQGAQDTEAFF.